The rows below give T cell receptor beta chains drawn from one sample of a study of blood T cell repertoires in COVID-19. The table came from immunoSEQ multiplex PCR; TCRdb's copy has only in-frame clones and leaves some out. The table shows around 130,000 clones, with approximately 84% occurring only once. The sequencing input was peripheral blood. The receptors were sampled from a woman of 80 years or more with acute or convalescent COVID-19. The CDR3 runs from the conserved cysteine through the conserved F or W. A D gene is named only where the DNA matches it firmly. Clone size, where shown, is once, few, many, or a class for clones that have expanded.

J gene: TRBJ1-5
clone size: -
V gene: TRBV7-2
D gene: -
CDR3 DNA: TGTGCCAGCAGCGCGGACAGAAATCAGCCCCAGCATTTT
CDR3 protein: CASSADRNQPQHF

J gene: TRBJ2-1
clone size: once
V gene: TRBV24-1
D gene: TRBD2
CDR3 DNA: TGTGCCACCAGTGACTCTAGCGGGGGGGGGTACAATGAGCAGTTCTTC
CDR3 protein: CATSDSSGGGYNEQFF

J gene: TRBJ2-3
clone size: -
V gene: TRBV7-2
D gene: -
CDR3 DNA: TGTGCCAGCAGCTTAGGGCTCACAGATACGCAGTATTTT
CDR3 protein: CASSLGLTDTQYF

J gene: TRBJ2-1
clone size: -
V gene: TRBV30
D gene: TRBD2
CDR3 DNA: TGTGCCTGGAGTATTATAGCGGGTGGGGAGCAGTTCTTC
CDR3 protein: CAWSIIAGGEQFF

J gene: TRBJ1-6
clone size: -
V gene: TRBV29-1
D gene: TRBD1
CDR3 DNA: TGCAGCGTTGAAGCCCTCTACGGGTACGGCAGGGGGCGCGGAAATTCACCCCTCCACTTT
CDR3 protein: CSVEALYGYGRGRGNSPLHF

J gene: TRBJ2-5
clone size: -
V gene: TRBV6-2/TRBV6-3
D gene: -
CDR3 DNA: TGTGCCAGCAGTTACACTAGGGACTTTCAAGAGACCCAGTACTTC
CDR3 protein: CASSYTRDFQETQYF

J gene: TRBJ2-2
clone size: -
V gene: TRBV9
D gene: TRBD1
CDR3 DNA: TGTGCCAGCAGCGTGGGACAGGGGCACACCGGGGAGCTGTTTTTT
CDR3 protein: CASSVGQGHTGELFF

J gene: TRBJ2-7
clone size: -
V gene: TRBV9
D gene: -
CDR3 DNA: TGTGCCAGCAGCACGCGGGACAGCTCCTACGAGCAGTACTTC
CDR3 protein: CASSTRDSSYEQYF

J gene: TRBJ1-3
clone size: -
V gene: TRBV2
D gene: -
CDR3 DNA: TGTGCCAGCGGAGGACAGCTTGTCTCTGGAAACACCATATATTTT
CDR3 protein: CASGGQLVSGNTIYF

J gene: TRBJ2-1
clone size: -
V gene: TRBV15
D gene: TRBD2
CDR3 DNA: TGTGCCACCAGCAGAGCGGGACTAGCGGGTTTTGACAATGAGCAGTTCTTC
CDR3 protein: CATSRAGLAGFDNEQFF

J gene: TRBJ1-1
clone size: -
V gene: TRBV4-1
D gene: -
CDR3 DNA: TGCGCCAGCAGCCACCCAGGGCCCACTGAAGCTTTCTTT
CDR3 protein: CASSHPGPTEAFF

J gene: TRBJ1-1
clone size: -
V gene: TRBV7-2
D gene: -
CDR3 DNA: TGTGCCAGCAGCTTAACAGAAAACACTGAAGCTTTCTTT
CDR3 protein: CASSLTENTEAFF

J gene: TRBJ2-1
clone size: -
V gene: TRBV3-1/TRBV3-2
D gene: TRBD2
CDR3 DNA: TGTGCCAGCAGACCCGGGACTAGCGGGATAAATTACAACAATGAGCAGTTCTTC
CDR3 protein: CASRPGTSGINYNNEQFF

J gene: TRBJ1-1
clone size: few
V gene: TRBV9
D gene: -
CDR3 DNA: TGTGCCAGCAGCGCTGGAGACGGAGGGGATACTGAAGCTTTCTTT
CDR3 protein: CASSAGDGGDTEAFF

J gene: TRBJ2-7
clone size: -
V gene: TRBV2
D gene: TRBD2
CDR3 DNA: TGTGCCAGCCTCCGCCTAGCGGGAGAGAAACCCTACGAGCAGTACTTC
CDR3 protein: CASLRLAGEKPYEQYF

J gene: TRBJ2-6
clone size: -
V gene: TRBV5-1
D gene: -
CDR3 DNA: TGCGCCAGCAGCTTAGGGGCTGGGGCCAACGTCCTGACTTTC
CDR3 protein: CASSLGAGANVLTF

J gene: TRBJ2-5
clone size: -
V gene: TRBV10-3
D gene: TRBD2
CDR3 DNA: TGTGCCATCAGGCCGAGCCCGGGAGGGGTGGAGACCCAGTACTTC
CDR3 protein: CAIRPSPGGVETQYF

J gene: TRBJ2-1
clone size: -
V gene: TRBV4-3
D gene: -
CDR3 DNA: TGCGCCAGCAGCCAAGAAAGAACAGGGAGTGAGCAGTTCTTC
CDR3 protein: CASSQERTGSEQFF

J gene: TRBJ1-1
clone size: -
V gene: TRBV7-9
D gene: -
CDR3 DNA: TGTGCCAGCAGCTCCAGGGGTTTCAAAGCTTTCTTT
CDR3 protein: CASSSRGFKAFF

J gene: TRBJ1-2
clone size: -
V gene: TRBV5-6
D gene: -
CDR3 DNA: TGTGCCAGCAGCTTGCGCAGGGATGGCTACACCTTC
CDR3 protein: CASSLRRDGYTF

J gene: TRBJ2-1
clone size: -
V gene: TRBV29-1
D gene: TRBD2
CDR3 DNA: TGCAGCGTTGAAGAACCCGGCGGGGGACCCAGGACCTACAATGAGCAGTTCTTC
CDR3 protein: CSVEEPGGGPRTYNEQFF

J gene: TRBJ1-6
clone size: -
V gene: TRBV5-1
D gene: -
CDR3 DNA: TGCGCCAGCAGCCCCACCCGATCGAGCGCAAGTAATTCACCCCTCCACTTT
CDR3 protein: CASSPTRSSASNSPLHF

J gene: TRBJ2-1
clone size: -
V gene: TRBV4-3
D gene: TRBD2
CDR3 DNA: TGCGCCAGCAGCCAAGGGAAGGCTAGCGGGAGGGCCATATCCTACAATGAGCAGTTCTTC
CDR3 protein: CASSQGKASGRAISYNEQFF

J gene: TRBJ2-1
clone size: -
V gene: TRBV11-2
D gene: -
CDR3 DNA: TGTGCCAGCAGCCGCTTTGAGGCTGCCCTTTTCAATGAGCAGTTCTTC
CDR3 protein: CASSRFEAALFNEQFF

J gene: TRBJ2-7
clone size: -
V gene: TRBV6-6
D gene: TRBD2
CDR3 DNA: TGTGCCAGCAGTGACTCGACTAGCGGGAGGGCCTACGAGCAGTACTTC
CDR3 protein: CASSDSTSGRAYEQYF

J gene: TRBJ2-5
clone size: -
V gene: TRBV27
D gene: -
CDR3 DNA: TGTGCCAGCAGTTTGCGCTCCTGGCAAGAGACCCAGTACTTC
CDR3 protein: CASSLRSWQETQYF

J gene: TRBJ2-1
clone size: -
V gene: TRBV4-3
D gene: -
CDR3 DNA: TGCGCCAGCAGCCAAGAGAAGGGGCGGGGGCACAATGAGCAGTTCTTC
CDR3 protein: CASSQEKGRGHNEQFF

J gene: TRBJ1-1
clone size: few
V gene: TRBV5-1
D gene: -
CDR3 DNA: TGCGCCAGCAGCCCCTCCGGGAGTCTGAACACTGAAGCTTTCTTT
CDR3 protein: CASSPSGSLNTEAFF

J gene: TRBJ2-1
clone size: few
V gene: TRBV12-3/TRBV12-4
D gene: -
CDR3 DNA: TGTGCCAGCAGTTTGGGGGGTGAGCAGTTCTTC
CDR3 protein: CASSLGGEQFF

J gene: TRBJ2-5
clone size: -
V gene: TRBV7-2
D gene: TRBD1
CDR3 DNA: TGTGCCAGCAACATACAGGGGGCGACGGAGACCCAGTACTTC
CDR3 protein: CASNIQGATETQYF

J gene: TRBJ2-7
clone size: -
V gene: TRBV15
D gene: TRBD1
CDR3 DNA: TGTGCCACCAGCAGAGGGGACAGGGTTAACGAGCAGTACTTC
CDR3 protein: CATSRGDRVNEQYF